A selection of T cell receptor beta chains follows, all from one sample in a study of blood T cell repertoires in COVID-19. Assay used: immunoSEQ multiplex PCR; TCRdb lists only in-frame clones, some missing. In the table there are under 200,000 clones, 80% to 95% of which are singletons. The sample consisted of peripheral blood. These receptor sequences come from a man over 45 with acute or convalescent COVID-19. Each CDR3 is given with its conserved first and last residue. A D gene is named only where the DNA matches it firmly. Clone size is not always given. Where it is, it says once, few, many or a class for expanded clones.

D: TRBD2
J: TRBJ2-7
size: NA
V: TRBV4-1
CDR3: CASSHRSGMLSYEQYF
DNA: TGCGCCAGCAGCCACCGAAGCGGGATGCTCTCCTACGAGCAGTACTTC

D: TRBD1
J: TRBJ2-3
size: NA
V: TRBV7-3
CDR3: CASSSGTARNTQYF
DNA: TGTGCCAGCAGCTCCGGGACAGCGCGGAATACGCAGTATTTT

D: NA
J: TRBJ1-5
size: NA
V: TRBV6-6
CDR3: CASSPWGRGGSNQPQHF
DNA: TGTGCCAGCAGTCCCTGGGGGCGAGGGGGTAGCAATCAGCCCCAGCATTTT

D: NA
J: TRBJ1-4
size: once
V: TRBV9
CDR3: CASSVGRGSANEKLFF
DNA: TGTGCCAGCAGCGTAGGTAGGGGGTCGGCTAATGAAAAACTGTTTTTT

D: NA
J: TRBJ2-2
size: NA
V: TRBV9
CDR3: CASSVASRTGELFF
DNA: TGTGCCAGCAGCGTAGCGTCTCGCACCGGGGAGCTGTTTTTT

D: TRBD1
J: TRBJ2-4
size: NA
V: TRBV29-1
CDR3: CSVRIGQGNIQYF
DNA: TGCAGCGTCCGAATTGGACAGGGAAACATTCAGTACTTC

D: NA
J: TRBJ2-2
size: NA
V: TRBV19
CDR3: CASSPGAGELFF
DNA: TGTGCCAGTAGTCCCGGTGCCGGGGAGCTGTTTTTT

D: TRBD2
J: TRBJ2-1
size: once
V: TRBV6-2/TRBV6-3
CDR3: CASSPVAGVYNEQFF
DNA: TGTGCCAGCAGTCCAGTAGCGGGAGTGTACAATGAGCAGTTCTTC

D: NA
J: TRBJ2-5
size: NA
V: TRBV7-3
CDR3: CASSLTQQETQYF
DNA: TGTGCCAGCAGCTTAACACAGCAAGAGACCCAGTACTTC

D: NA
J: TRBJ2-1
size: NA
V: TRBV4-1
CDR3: CASSQDYPGGPYNEQFF
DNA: TGCGCCAGCAGCCAAGATTATCCGGGGGGCCCCTACAATGAGCAGTTCTTC

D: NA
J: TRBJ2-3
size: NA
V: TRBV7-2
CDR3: CASSLATAGADTQYF
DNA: TGTGCCAGCAGCTTGGCCACAGCGGGTGCAGATACGCAGTATTTT

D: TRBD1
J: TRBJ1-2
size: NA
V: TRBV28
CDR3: CASLGQTFYGYTF
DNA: TGTGCCAGCTTGGGACAGACTTTCTATGGCTACACCTTC

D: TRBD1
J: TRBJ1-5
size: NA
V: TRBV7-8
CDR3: CASSFRGMNQPQHF
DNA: TGTGCCAGCAGCTTCAGGGGGATGAATCAGCCCCAGCATTTT

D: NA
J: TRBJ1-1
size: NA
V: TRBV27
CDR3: CASSLVMNTEAFF
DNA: TGTGCCAGCAGTTTAGTCATGAACACTGAAGCTTTCTTT

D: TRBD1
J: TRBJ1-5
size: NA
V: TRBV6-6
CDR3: CASRPSDRIFQPQHF
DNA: TGTGCCAGCAGACCCTCGGACAGGATTTTTCAGCCCCAGCATTTT

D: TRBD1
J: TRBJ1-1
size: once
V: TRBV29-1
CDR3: CSVRQGAGEAFF
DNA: TGCAGCGTTCGGCAGGGGGCGGGGGAAGCTTTCTTT

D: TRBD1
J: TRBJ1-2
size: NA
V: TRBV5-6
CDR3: CASSLGDRPNYGYTF
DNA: TGTGCCAGCAGCTTGGGGGACAGGCCTAACTATGGCTACACCTTC

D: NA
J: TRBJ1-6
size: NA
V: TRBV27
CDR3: CASSWAGIVNSPLHF
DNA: TGTGCCAGCAGTTGGGCAGGGATCGTTAATTCACCCCTCCACTTT

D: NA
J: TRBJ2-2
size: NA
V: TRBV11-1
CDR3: CASSLTVNTGELFF
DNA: TGTGCCAGCAGCTTAACAGTGAACACCGGGGAGCTGTTTTTT

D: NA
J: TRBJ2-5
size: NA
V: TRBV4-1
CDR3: CASSHAESQETQYF
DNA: TGCGCCAGCAGCCACGCGGAGAGCCAAGAGACCCAGTACTTC

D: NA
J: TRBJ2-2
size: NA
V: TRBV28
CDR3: CASSFRLGPTGELFF
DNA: TGTGCCAGCAGTTTTAGGTTGGGGCCCACCGGGGAGCTGTTTTTT

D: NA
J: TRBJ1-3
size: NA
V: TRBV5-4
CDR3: CASSLPGANSGNTIYF
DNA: TGTGCCAGCAGCTTGCCAGGGGCCAACTCTGGAAACACCATATATTTT

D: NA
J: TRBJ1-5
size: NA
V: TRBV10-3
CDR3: CATQAQVNQPQHF
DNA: TGTGCCACCCAGGCGCAGGTTAATCAGCCCCAGCATTTT

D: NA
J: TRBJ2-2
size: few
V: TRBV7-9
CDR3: CASSSSQRAYTGELFF
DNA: TGTGCCAGCAGCTCTTCCCAGCGGGCCTACACCGGGGAGCTGTTTTTT